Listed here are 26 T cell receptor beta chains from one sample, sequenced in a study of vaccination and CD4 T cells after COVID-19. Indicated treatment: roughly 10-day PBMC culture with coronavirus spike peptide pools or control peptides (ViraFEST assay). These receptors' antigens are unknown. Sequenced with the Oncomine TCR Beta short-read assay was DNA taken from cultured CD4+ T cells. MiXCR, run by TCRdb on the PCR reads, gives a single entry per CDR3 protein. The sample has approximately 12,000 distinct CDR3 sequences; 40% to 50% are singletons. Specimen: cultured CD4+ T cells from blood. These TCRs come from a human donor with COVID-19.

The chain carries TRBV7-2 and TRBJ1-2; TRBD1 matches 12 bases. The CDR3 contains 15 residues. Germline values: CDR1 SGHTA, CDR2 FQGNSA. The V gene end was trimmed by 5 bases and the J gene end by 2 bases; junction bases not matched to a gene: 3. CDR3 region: CASSPGTGGNYGYTF. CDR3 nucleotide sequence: TGTGCCAGCAGCCCAGGGACAGGGGGCAACTATGGCTACACCTTC.

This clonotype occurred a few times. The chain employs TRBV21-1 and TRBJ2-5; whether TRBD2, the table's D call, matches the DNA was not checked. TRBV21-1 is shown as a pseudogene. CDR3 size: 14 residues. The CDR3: CASSKGRLQETQYF. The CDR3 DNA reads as TGTGCCAGCAGCAAAGGGAGGCTCCAAGAGACCCAGTACTTC.

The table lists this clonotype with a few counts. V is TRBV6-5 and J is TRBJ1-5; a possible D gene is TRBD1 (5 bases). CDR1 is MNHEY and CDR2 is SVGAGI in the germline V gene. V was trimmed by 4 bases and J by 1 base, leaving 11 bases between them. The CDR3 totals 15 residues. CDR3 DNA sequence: TGTGCCAGCAGTTTCGAGACAGAAAGCAATCAGCCCCAGCATTTT. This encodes CASSFETESNQPQHF.

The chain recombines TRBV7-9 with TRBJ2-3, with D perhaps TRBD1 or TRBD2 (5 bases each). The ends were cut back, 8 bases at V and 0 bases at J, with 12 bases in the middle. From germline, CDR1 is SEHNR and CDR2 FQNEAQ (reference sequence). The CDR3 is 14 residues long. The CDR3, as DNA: TGTGCCAGCGGGGGTTCTTCTAGCACAGATACGCAGTATTTT. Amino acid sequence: CASGGSSSTDTQYF.

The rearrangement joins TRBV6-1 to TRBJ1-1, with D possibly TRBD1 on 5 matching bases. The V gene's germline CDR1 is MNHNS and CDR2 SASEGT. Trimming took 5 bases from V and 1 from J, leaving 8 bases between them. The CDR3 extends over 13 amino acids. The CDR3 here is CASSRQTNTEAFF. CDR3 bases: TGTGCCAGCAGTAGACAGACGAACACTGAAGCTTTCTTT.

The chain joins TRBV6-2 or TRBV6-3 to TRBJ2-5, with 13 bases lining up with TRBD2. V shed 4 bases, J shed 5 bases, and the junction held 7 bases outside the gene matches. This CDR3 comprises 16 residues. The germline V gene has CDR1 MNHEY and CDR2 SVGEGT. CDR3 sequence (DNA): TGTGCCAGCAGTTTGAGACTAGCGGGGGGTGTGGAGACCCAGTACTTC. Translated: CASSLRLAGGVETQYF.

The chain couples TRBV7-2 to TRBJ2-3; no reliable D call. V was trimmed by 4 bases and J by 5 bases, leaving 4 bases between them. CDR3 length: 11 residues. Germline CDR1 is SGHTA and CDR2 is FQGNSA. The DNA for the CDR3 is TGTGCCAGCAGCTCTCGAGATACGCAGTATTTT. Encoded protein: CASSSRDTQYF.

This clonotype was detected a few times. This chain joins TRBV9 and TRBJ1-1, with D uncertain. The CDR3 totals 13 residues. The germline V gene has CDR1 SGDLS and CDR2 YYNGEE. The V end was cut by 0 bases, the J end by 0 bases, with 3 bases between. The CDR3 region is CASSVVMNTEAFF. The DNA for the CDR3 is TGTGCCAGCAGCGTAGTCATGAACACTGAAGCTTTCTTT. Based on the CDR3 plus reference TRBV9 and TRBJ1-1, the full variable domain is DSGVTQTPKHLITATGQRVTLRCSPRSGDLSVYWYQQSLDQGLQFLIQYYNGEERAKGNILERFSAQQFPDLHSELNLSSLELGDSALYFCASSVVMNTEAFFGQGTRLTVV.

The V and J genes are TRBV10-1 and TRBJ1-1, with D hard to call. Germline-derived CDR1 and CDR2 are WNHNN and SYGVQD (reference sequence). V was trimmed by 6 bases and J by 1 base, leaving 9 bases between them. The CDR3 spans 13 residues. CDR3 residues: CASSEDGNTEAFF. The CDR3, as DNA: TGCGCCAGCAGCGAGGACGGGAACACTGAAGCTTTCTTT.

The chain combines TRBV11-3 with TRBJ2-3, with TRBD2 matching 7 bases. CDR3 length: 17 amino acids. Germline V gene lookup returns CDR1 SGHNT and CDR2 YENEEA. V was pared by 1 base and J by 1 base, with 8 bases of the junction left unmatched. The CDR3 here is CASSLGQAGSGTDTQYF. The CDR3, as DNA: TGTGCCAGCAGCTTAGGGCAAGCGGGGTCGGGCACAGATACGCAGTATTTT. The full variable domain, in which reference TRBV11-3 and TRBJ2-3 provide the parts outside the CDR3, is EAGVVQSPRYKIIEKKQPVAFWCNPISGHNTLYWYLQNLGQGPELLIRYENEEAVDDSQLPKDRFSAERLKGVDSTLKIQPAELGDSAVYLCASSLGQAGSGTDTQYFGPGTRLTVL.

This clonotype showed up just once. The CDR3 DNA follows: TGCGCCAGCAGCCGGACAGACTCTGGAAACACCATATATTTT. This translates into CASSRTDSGNTIYF. V is TRBV5-1 and J is TRBJ1-3; tentatively, D is TRBD1 (6 bases). CDR1 and CDR2 (germline): SGHRS, YFSETQ. There are 14 residues in the CDR3. V was pared by 4 bases and J by 0 bases, with 8 bases between.

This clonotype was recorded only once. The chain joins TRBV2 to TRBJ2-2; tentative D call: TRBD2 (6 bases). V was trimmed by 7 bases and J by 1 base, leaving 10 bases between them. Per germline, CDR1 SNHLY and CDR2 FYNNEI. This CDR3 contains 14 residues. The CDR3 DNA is TGTGCCAGCATCAGCGGGTGGAACACCGGGGAGCTGTTTTTT. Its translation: CASISGWNTGELFF. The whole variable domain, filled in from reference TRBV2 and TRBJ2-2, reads EPEVTQTPSHQVTQMGQEVILRCVPISNHLYFYWYRQILGQKVEFLVSFYNNEISEKSEIFDDQFSVERPDGSNFTLKIRSTKLEDSAMYFCASISGWNTGELFFGEGSRLTVL.

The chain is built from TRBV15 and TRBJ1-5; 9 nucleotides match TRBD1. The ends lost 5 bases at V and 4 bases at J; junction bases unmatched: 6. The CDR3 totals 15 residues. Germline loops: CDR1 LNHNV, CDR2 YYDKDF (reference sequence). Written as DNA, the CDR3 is TGTGCCACCAGCGAACAGGGGGCAGGGAATCAGCCCCAGCATTTT. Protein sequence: CATSEQGAGNQPQHF.

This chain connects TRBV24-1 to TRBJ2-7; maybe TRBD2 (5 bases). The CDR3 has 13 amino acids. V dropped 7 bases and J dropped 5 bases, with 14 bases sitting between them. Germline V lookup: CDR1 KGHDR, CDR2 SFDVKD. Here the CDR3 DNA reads TGTGCCACCAGCCGGGATTCCCTGGACGAGCAGTACTTC. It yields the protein CATSRDSLDEQYF.

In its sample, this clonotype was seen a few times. CDR3 sequence: CASSMSGLSNQPQHF. DNA for the CDR3: TGTGCCAGTAGTATGTCAGGTCTTAGCAATCAGCCCCAGCATTTT. The genes are TRBV19 and TRBJ1-5; unclear D gene. Germline values: CDR1 LNHDA, CDR2 SQIVND (reference sequence). The CDR3 runs to 15 residues. The V end lost 3 bases, the J end lost 0 bases, and 9 bases lay between the germline ends.

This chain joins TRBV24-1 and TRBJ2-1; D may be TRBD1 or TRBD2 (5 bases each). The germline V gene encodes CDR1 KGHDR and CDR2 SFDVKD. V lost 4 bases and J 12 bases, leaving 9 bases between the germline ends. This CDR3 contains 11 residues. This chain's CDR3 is CATSERGRQFF. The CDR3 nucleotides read TGTGCCACCAGTGAAAGGGGACGGCAGTTCTTC.

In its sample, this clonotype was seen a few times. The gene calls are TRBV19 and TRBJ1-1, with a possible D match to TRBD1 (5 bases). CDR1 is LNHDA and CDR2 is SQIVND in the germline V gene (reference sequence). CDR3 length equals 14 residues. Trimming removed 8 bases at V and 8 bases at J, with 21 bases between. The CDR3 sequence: CASQRDAERWEAFF. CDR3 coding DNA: TGTGCCAGTCAGCGGGACGCCGAAAGGTGGGAAGCTTTCTTT. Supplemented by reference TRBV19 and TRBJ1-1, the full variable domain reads DGGITQSPKYLFRKEGQNVTLSCEQNLNHDAMYWYRQDPGQGLRLIYYSQIVNDFQKGDIAEGYSVSREKKESFPLTVTSAQKNPTAFYLCASQRDAERWEAFFGQGTRLTVV.

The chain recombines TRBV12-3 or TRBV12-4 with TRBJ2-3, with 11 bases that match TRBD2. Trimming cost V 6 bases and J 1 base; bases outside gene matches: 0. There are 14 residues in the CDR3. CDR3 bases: TGTGCCAGCAGACTAGCGGGGGGCACAGATACGCAGTATTTT. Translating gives CASRLAGGTDTQYF.

The CDR3 region is CASRAELAKNIQYF. The CDR3 nucleotides are TGTGCCAGCCGGGCGGAGTTAGCCAAAAACATTCAGTACTTC. The chain joins TRBV11-2 to TRBJ2-4; D is undetermined. From germline, CDR1 is SGHAT and CDR2 FQNNGV. CDR3 size: 14 residues. V lost 8 bases, J lost 0 bases, and 11 bases lay in between.

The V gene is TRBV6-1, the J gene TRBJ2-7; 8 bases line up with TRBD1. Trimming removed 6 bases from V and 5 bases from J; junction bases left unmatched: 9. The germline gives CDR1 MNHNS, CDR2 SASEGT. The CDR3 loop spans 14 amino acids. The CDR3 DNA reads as TGTGCCAGCAGCCGCGGACAGGGCTACCACGAGCAGTACTTC. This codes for CASSRGQGYHEQYF.

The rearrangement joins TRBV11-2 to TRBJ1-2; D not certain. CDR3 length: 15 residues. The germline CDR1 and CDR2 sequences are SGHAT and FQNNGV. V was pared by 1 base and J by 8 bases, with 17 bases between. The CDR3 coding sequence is TGTGCCAGCAGCTTAGTAGTAGGGCGAAATAGGGGCTACACCTTC. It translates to CASSLVVGRNRGYTF.

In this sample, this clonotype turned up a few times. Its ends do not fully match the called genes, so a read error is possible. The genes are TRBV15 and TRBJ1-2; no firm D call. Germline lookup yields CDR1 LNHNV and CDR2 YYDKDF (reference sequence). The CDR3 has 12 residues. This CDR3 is CATSRDRSEGSF. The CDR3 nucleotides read TGTGCCACCAGCAGAGATCGAAGCGAAGGCTCCTTC.

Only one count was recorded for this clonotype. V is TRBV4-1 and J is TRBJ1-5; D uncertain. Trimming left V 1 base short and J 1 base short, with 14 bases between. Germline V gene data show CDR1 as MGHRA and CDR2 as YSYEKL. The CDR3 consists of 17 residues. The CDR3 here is CASSQVVSRRSNQPQHF. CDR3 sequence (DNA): TGCGCCAGCAGCCAAGTGGTTTCGAGGCGAAGCAATCAGCCCCAGCATTTT.

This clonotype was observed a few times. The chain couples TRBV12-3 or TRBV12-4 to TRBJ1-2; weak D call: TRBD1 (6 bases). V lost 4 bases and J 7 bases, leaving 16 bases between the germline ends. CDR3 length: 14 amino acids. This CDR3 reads CASSSSGAFVGYTF. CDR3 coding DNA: TGTGCCAGCAGTTCCTCAGGGGCGTTCGTTGGCTACACCTTC.

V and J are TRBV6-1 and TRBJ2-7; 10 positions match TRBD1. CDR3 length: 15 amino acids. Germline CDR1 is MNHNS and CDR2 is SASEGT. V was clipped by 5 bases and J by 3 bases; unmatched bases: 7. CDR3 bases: TGTGCCAGCAGTAGAACGGGGACAGGGGTCTACGAGCAGTACTTC. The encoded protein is CASSRTGTGVYEQYF.

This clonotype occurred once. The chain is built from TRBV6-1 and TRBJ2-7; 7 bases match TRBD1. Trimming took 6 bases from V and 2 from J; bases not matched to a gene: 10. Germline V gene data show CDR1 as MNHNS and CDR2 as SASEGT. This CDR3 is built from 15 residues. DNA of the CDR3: TGTGCCAGCAGCCGAGGAGAAAGGGGGCCCTACGAGCAGTACTTC. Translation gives CASSRGERGPYEQYF.